The 15 T cell receptor beta chains below all came from one sample that was sequenced in a study of Graves' ophthalmopathy and Graves' hyperthyroidism. The authors amplified TCR beta CDR3 regions, and they did so from RNA transcripts for repertoire sequencing. HTBI primers were used in a first-round RT-PCR, which preceded a second-round multiplex PCR. MiXCR was run by TCRdb on the multiplex PCR reads, yielding one entry per CDR3 protein. The repertoire consists of more than 300,000 distinct CDR3 sequences, with 15% occurring once and the leading ten covering 5.5% to 7%. The sequencing sample was made of peripheral blood. Receptors were obtained from a woman aged 18-29 years with stable Graves' hyperthyroidism.

This clonotype was counted many times. In DNA, the CDR3 is TGTGCCAATGGACAGGGGCCATATTACGAGCAGTACTTC. It is translated as CANGQGPYYEQYF. The chain uses TRBV2 and TRBJ2-7; 9 bases line up with TRBD1. V shed 10 bases, J shed 4 bases, and the junction held 8 bases outside the gene matches. In germline, CDR1 is SNHLY, CDR2 FYNNEI. CDR3 length: 13 amino acids. The full variable domain, rest sourced from reference TRBV2 and TRBJ2-7, is EPEVTQTPSHQVTQMGQEVILRCVPISNHLYFYWYRQILGQKVEFLVSFYNNEISEKSEIFDDQFSVERPDGSNFTLKIRSTKLEDSAMYFCANGQGPYYEQYFGPGTRLTVT.

The table lists this clonotype with a few counts. The V and J genes are TRBV14 and TRBJ2-7, with D unclear. CDR3 size: 13 residues. V lost 0 bases to trimming and J lost 7 bases, with 10 bases between them. Germline assignment: CDR1 SGHDN and CDR2 FVKESK. CDR3 nucleotides: TGTGCCAGCAGCCAAGATCTTCCAAGGGAGCAGTACTTC. Its translation: CASSQDLPREQYF.

This clonotype showed up many times. The chain has TRBV11-2 and TRBJ2-2, with 9 nucleotides matching TRBD2. After removal of 4 bases from V and 5 bases from J, the junction contained 5 bases not matched to a gene. Germline V gives CDR1 SGHAT, CDR2 FQNNGV. The CDR3 totals 15 residues. For the CDR3, the DNA is TGTGCCAGCAGCTCGTACAGCGGGGGGACCGGGGAGCTGTTTTTT. Translating gives CASSSYSGGTGELFF.

This clonotype was seen ten or more times. This sequence joins TRBV12-3 or TRBV12-4 and TRBJ1-5; tentatively, D is TRBD1 (5 bases). The CDR3 is 18 residues long. V was pared by 5 bases and J by 2 bases, with 22 bases between. The CDR3 region is CASSHPRAGFRGNQPQHF. CDR3 in DNA: TGTGCCAGCAGTCACCCTCGGGCAGGGTTCAGAGGCAATCAGCCCCAGCATTTT.

This clonotype has at least ten counts. The rearrangement uses TRBV20-1 and TRBJ2-7, with 9 bases matching TRBD1. This CDR3 comprises 16 residues. J gave up 0 bases and V 1 base, and 7 bases lay outside the gene matches. The germline V gene has CDR1 DFQATT and CDR2 SNEGSKA (reference sequence). The CDR3 bases are TGCAGTGCTAGAGCTCGGACAGGGGCCAGCTCCTACGAGCAGTACTTC. Amino acid sequence: CSARARTGASSYEQYF.

J is TRBJ2-2 and V is TRBV12-3 or TRBV12-4; D gene unclear. The germline V and J ends were trimmed by 3 bases and 2 bases, with 10 bases remaining between them. This CDR3 has 15 residues. CDR3 nucleotides: TGTGCCAGCAGTTTCTCGACACTAAACACCGGGGAGCTGTTTTTT. Protein: CASSFSTLNTGELFF.

The gene calls are TRBV7-3 and TRBJ1-2; no clear D gene. CDR3 length: 15 residues. The ends were cut back, 2 bases at V and 8 bases at J, with 18 bases in the middle. CDR1 SGHTA and CDR2 FQGTGA come from the germline V gene. CDR3 DNA: TGTGCCAGCAGCTTATCCCCGCAGGTTGGCGGGGGCTACACCTTC. Amino acids: CASSLSPQVGGGYTF.

This clonotype was detected many times. V is TRBV6-1 and J is TRBJ2-5; D gene uncertain. Trimming took 3 bases from V and 1 from J, leaving 9 bases between them. Germline-derived CDR1 and CDR2 are MNHNS and SASEGT. This CDR3 is 14 amino acids long. As DNA, the CDR3 is TGTGCCAGCAGTGAGGGTAGCAGCCAAGAGACCCAGTACTTC. It is translated as CASSEGSSQETQYF.

Many counts were recorded for this clonotype. This chain joins TRBV19 and TRBJ2-5; TRBD2 agrees at 12 bases. The CDR3 sequence is 15 residues long. After removal of 6 bases from V and 5 bases from J, the junction contained 7 bases not matched to a gene. Germline V gene data show CDR1 as LNHDA and CDR2 as SQIVND (reference sequence). CDR3 sequence reads: CASSILAGGLETQYF. For the CDR3, the DNA is TGTGCCAGTAGCATACTAGCGGGGGGCCTGGAGACCCAGTACTTC.

The chain has TRBV6-5 and TRBJ1-1; weak D call: TRBD1 (5 bases). CDR3 length: 14 amino acids. The V end was cut by 2 bases, the J end by 2 bases, with 9 bases between. Germline V gene data show CDR1 as MNHEY and CDR2 as SVGAGI. CDR3 bases: TGTGCCAGCAGTTACCAGCAGGGAAACACTGAAGCTTTCTTT. It is translated as CASSYQQGNTEAFF.

This clonotype showed up many times. This rearrangement joins TRBV6-1 to TRBJ1-1; D possibly corresponds to TRBD1 (5 bases). CDR1 MNHNS and CDR2 SASEGT come from the germline V gene. The V end was cut by 6 bases, the J end by 11 bases, with 28 bases between. The CDR3 has 16 residues. DNA of the CDR3: TGTGCCAGCAGCCTGACGTGGGTTACGTTAAAACAGGATGCTTTCTTT. This encodes CASSLTWVTLKQDAFF.

This clonotype was counted only a few times. The gene calls are TRBV15 and TRBJ2-2; 10 bases are a match to TRBD2. The ends lost 2 bases at V and 5 bases at J; junction bases unmatched: 8. Germline V gives CDR1 LNHNV, CDR2 YYDKDF (reference sequence). CDR3 length equals 17 residues. CDR3 nucleotide sequence: TGTGCCACCAGCAGAAAACTAGCGGGGAAGGGTACCGGGGAGCTGTTTTTT. As protein: CATSRKLAGKGTGELFF.

This clonotype appeared a few times. This may stem from a read error, because a much larger clone lies one nucleotide away. V and J are TRBV7-8 and TRBJ1-1; 7 bases are a match to TRBD1. Germline CDR1 SGHVS, CDR2 FQNEAQ. CDR3 length: 13 residues. The CDR3 DNA is TGTGCCAGCAGCTTAGACAGGGGTATTGAAGCTTGCTTT. This gives the protein CASSLDRGIEACF.

At least ten counts were recorded for this clonotype. The chain combines TRBV6-1 with TRBJ2-7; a weak D match, TRBD1 (6 bases). V lost 4 bases, J lost 2 bases, and 12 bases lay in between. Germline V gives CDR1 MNHNS, CDR2 SASEGT. The CDR3 is 14 residues long. The CDR3 sequence is CASSGQQGTYEQYF. The CDR3 DNA reads as TGTGCCAGCAGTGGGCAACAGGGTACCTACGAGCAGTACTTC.

This clonotype was recorded many times. The chain carries TRBV12-5 and TRBJ1-1; D gene unclear. The CDR3 is 14 amino acids. Germline V gene lookup returns CDR1 LGHNT and CDR2 FRNRAP. Trimming cost V 6 bases and J 3 bases, with 14 bases left between them. In DNA, the CDR3 is TGTGCTAGTGGGCTGGGCTCATCTTACACTGAAGCTTTCTTT. Protein: CASGLGSSYTEAFF.